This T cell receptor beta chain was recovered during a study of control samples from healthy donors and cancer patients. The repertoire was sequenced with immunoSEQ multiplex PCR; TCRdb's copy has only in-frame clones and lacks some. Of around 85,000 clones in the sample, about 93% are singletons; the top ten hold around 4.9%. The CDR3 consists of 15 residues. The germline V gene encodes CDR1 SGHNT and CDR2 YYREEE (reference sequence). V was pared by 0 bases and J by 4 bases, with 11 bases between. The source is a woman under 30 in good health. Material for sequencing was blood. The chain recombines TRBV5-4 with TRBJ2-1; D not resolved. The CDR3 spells CASSLDGPKYNEQFF. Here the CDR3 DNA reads TGTGCCAGCAGCTTGGACGGGCCAAAATACAATGAGCAGTTCTTC.